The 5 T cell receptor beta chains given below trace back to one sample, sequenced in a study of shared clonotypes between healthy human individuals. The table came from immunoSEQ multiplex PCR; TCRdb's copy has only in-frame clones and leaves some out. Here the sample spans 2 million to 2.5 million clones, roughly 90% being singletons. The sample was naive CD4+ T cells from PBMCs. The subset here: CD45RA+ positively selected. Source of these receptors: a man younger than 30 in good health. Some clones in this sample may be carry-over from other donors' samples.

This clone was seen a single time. This CDR3 reads CASSVSMNTEAFF. The CDR3 bases are TGTGCCAGCAGTGTCTCCATGAACACTGAAGCTTTCTTT. V and J are TRBV6-1 and TRBJ1-1; no clear D. The CDR3 runs to 13 residues. Germline CDR1 MNHNS, CDR2 SASEGT. Trimming shortened V by 4 bases and J by 0 bases, and 6 bases separated the two germline ends.

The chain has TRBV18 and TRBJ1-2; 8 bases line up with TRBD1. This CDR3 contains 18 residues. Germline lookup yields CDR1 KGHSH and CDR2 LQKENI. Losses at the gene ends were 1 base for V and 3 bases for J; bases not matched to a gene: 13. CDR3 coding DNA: TGTGCCAGCTCACCACGACAGGCAGGGGGCCTATTGGACTATGGCTACACCTTC. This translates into CASSPRQAGGLLDYGYTF.

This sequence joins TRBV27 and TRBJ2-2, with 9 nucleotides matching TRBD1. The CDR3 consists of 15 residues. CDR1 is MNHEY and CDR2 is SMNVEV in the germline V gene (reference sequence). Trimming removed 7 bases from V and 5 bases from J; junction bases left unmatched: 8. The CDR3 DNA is TGTGCCAGCAAACGTCCGGGACAGGGAACCGGGGAGCTGTTTTTT. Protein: CASKRPGQGTGELFF.

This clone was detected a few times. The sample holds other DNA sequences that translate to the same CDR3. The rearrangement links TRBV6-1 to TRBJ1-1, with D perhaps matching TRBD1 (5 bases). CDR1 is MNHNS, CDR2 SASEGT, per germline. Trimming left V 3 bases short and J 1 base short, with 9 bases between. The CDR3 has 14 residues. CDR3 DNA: TGTGCCAGCAGTGATTGGGGGAGGAACACTGAAGCTTTCTTT. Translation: CASSDWGRNTEAFF.

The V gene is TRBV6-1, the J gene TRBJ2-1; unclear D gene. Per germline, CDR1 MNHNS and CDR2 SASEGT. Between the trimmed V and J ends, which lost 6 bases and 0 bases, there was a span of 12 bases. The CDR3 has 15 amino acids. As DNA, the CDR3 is TGTGCCAGCAGCCCGACTTTGAGCTCCTACAATGAGCAGTTCTTC. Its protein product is CASSPTLSSYNEQFF.